This T cell receptor beta chain appears in the sequencing data of a study of T cells after posttransplantation cyclophosphamide. Study conclusions and caveats: Recipient CMV seropositivity and CMV reactivation strongly tracked TRB clonality.

This CDR3 has 13 residues. The V end lost 6 bases, the J end lost 0 bases, and 9 bases lay between the germline ends. From germline, CDR1 is MNHEY and CDR2 SVGAGI. Concerning this clone: The antigen remains undetermined.

Control samples came 1 year after myeloablative marrow transplants with methotrexate plus calcineurin inhibitor. The assay was immunoSEQ multiplex PCR, and TCRdb's table has in-frame clones only and misses some. The table has 9,500 to 10,000 clones, approximately 87% seen once. The sample consisted of PBMCs, taken after an allogeneic stem cell transplant with a calcineurin inhibitor and methotrexate. The chain combines TRBV6-5 with TRBJ2-7, with a possible D match to TRBD1 (5 bases). The clonotype originates from a male patient in his thirties who received an allogeneic stem cell transplant from an unrelated donor, was CMV-positive, and had no GVHD. Some T cells could come from the graft donor. The CDR3, as DNA: TGTGCCAGCAGCCAAGGGGACTCCTACGAGCAGTACTTC. Protein product: CASSQGDSYEQYF.